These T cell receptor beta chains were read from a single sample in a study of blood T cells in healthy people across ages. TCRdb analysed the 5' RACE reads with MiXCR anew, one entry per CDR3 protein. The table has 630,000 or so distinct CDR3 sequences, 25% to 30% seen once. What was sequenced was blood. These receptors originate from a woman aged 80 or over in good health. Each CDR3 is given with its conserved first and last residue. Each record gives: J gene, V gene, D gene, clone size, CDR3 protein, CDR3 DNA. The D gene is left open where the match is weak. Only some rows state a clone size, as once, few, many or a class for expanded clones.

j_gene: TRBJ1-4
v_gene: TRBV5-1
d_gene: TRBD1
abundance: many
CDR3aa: CASSQQGAQEKLFF
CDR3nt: TGCGCCAGCAGCCAACAGGGGGCGCAGGAAAAACTGTTTTTT

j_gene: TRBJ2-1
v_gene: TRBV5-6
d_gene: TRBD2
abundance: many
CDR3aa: CASSFTPAGGPNEQFF
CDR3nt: TGTGCCAGCAGCTTTACACCAGCGGGGGGGCCCAATGAGCAGTTCTTC

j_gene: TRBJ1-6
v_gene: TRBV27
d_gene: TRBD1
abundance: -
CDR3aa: CASSKGTGPSPLHF
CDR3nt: TGTGCCAGCAGTAAAGGGACAGGGCCGTCACCCCTCCACTTT

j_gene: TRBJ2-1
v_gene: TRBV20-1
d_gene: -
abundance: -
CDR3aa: CSAPPAGAGDEQFF
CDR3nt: TGCAGTGCCCCCCCTGCGGGGGCCGGGGATGAGCAGTTCTTC

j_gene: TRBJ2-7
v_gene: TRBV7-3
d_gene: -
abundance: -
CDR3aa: CASSLTPLDEQYF
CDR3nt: TGTGCCAGCAGCTTAACGCCCCTCGACGAGCAGTACTTC

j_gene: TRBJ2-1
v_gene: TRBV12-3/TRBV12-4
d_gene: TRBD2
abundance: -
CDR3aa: CASSLRGSGRIEQFF
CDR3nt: TGTGCCAGCAGTTTGCGTGGTAGCGGGAGGATTGAGCAGTTCTTC

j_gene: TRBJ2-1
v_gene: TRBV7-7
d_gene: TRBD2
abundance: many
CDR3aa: CASSLGGGAGEQFF
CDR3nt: TGTGCCAGCAGCTTAGGCGGGGGGGCCGGGGAGCAGTTCTTC

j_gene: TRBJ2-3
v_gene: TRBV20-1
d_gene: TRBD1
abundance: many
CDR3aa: CSAEDRGVGTDTQYF
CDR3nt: TGCAGTGCTGAAGACAGGGGCGTCGGGACAGATACGCAGTATTTT

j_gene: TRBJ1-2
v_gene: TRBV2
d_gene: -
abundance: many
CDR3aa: CASSARRNGYTF
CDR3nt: TGTGCCAGCAGTGCCAGGAGAAATGGCTACACCTTC

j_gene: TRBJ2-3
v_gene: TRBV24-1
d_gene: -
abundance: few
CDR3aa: CATSDNPLFTQYF
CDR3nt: TGTGCCACCAGTGATAACCCGCTCTTTACGCAGTATTTT

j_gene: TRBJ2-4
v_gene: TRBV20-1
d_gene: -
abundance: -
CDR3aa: CSASSGQALQYF
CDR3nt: TGCAGTGCTAGTTCCGGGCAAGCGCTCCAGTACTTC

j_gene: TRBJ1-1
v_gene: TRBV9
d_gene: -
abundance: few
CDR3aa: CASSVLGGKSEAFF
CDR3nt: TGTGCCAGCAGCGTTCTGGGGGGGAAGTCTGAAGCTTTCTTT

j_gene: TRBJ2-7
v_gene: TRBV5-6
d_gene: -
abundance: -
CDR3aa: CAGSLGVPPYEQYF
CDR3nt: TGTGCCGGCAGCTTAGGGGTACCACCCTACGAGCAGTACTTC

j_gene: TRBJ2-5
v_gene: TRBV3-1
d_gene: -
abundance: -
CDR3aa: CACTRGKETQYF
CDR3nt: TGTGCCTGCACTCGCGGGAAAGAGACCCAGTACTTC

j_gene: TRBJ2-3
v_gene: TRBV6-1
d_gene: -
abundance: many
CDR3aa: CASMFIEGGTDTQYF
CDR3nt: TGTGCCAGCATGTTCATTGAGGGGGGCACAGATACGCAGTATTTT

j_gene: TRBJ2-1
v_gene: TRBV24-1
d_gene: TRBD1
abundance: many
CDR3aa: CATSGQGAHNEQFF
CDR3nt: TGTGCCACCAGTGGACAGGGGGCCCACAATGAGCAGTTCTTC

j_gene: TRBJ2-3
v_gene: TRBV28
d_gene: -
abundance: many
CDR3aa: CASSLAGYTDTQYF
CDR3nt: TGTGCCAGCAGCTTGGCGGGATACACAGATACGCAGTATTTT

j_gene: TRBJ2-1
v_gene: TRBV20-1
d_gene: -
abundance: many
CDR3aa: CSAPPPGPGNEQFF
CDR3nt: TGCAGTGCCCCTCCTCCGGGGCCAGGGAATGAGCAGTTCTTC

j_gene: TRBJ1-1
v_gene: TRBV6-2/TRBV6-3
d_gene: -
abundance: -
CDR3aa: CASSYSTRRERLMNTKAFF
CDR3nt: TGTGCCAGCAGTTACTCGACCAGACGAGAACGACTTATGAACACTAAAGCTTTCTTT

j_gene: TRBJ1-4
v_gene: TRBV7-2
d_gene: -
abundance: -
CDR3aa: CASSLAPHPTNEKLFF
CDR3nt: TGTGCCAGCAGCTTAGCCCCCCACCCAACTAATGAAAAACTGTTTTTT

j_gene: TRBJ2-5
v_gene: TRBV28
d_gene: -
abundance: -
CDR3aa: CASSLLQGRSGSGIYF
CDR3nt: TGTGCCAGCAGTCTCCTACAGGGGAGGTCGGGGTCCGGTATCTACTTC

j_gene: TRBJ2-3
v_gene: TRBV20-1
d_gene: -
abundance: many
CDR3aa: CSAGPPAGITDTQYF
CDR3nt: TGCAGTGCTGGCCCTCCTGCGGGGATCACAGATACGCAGTATTTT

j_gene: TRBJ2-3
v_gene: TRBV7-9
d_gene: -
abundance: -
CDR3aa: CASSESGTGTDTQYF
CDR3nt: TGTGCCAGCAGCGAGTCCGGGACCGGGACTGATACGCAGTATTTT

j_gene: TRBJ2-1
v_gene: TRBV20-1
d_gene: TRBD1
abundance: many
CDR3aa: CSAMDRVSYNEQFF
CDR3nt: TGCAGTGCTATGGACAGGGTTTCCTACAATGAGCAGTTCTTC

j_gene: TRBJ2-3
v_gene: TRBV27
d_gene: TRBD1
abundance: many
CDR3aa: CASTRQGLADTQYF
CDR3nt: TGTGCCAGCACCCGACAGGGGTTAGCAGATACGCAGTATTTT

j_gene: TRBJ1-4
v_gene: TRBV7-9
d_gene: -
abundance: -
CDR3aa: CASPGSEKLFF
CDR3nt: TGTGCCAGCCCGGGAAGCGAAAAACTGTTTTTT

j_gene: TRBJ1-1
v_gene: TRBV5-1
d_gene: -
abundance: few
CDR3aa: CASSLDSGVAPEAFF
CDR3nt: TGCGCCAGCAGCTTGGACTCGGGGGTTGCTCCTGAAGCTTTCTTT

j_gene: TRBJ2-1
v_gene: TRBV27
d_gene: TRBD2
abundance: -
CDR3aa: CASSASGGAKTQFF
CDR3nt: TGTGCCAGCAGTGCTAGCGGGGGGGCGAAGACCCAGTTCTTC

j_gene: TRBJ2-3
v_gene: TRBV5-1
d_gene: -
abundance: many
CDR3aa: CASTNKTGTDTQYF
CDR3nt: TGCGCCAGCACCAACAAGACCGGCACAGATACGCAGTATTTT

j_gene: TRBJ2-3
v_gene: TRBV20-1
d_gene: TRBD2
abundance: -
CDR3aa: CSAPPRLAGALGTGTQYF
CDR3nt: TGCAGTGCTCCGCCCCGACTAGCGGGGGCCTTAGGCACAGGTACGCAGTATTTT

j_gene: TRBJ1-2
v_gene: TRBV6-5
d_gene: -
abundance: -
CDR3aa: CASSKRPENYGYTF
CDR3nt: TGTGCCAGCAGTAAGAGGCCTGAGAACTATGGCTACACCTTC

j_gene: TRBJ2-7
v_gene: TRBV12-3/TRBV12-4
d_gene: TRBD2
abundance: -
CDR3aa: CASSSRSTSASYEQYF
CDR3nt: TGTGCCAGCAGTTCAAGGTCGACTAGCGCCTCCTACGAGCAGTACTTC

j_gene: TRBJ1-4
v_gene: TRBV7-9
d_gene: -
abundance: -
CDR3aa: CASSPTRDNEKLFF
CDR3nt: TGTGCCAGCAGCCCAACGCGCGATAATGAAAAACTGTTTTTT

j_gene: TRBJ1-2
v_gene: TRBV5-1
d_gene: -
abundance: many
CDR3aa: CASSLKAGNYGYTF
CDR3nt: TGCGCCAGCAGCTTGAAAGCTGGTAACTATGGCTACACCTTC

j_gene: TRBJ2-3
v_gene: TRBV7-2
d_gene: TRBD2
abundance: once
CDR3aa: CASSPRLAGSSDTQYF
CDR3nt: TGTGCCAGCAGCCCTCGACTAGCGGGAAGTTCAGATACGCAGTATTTT

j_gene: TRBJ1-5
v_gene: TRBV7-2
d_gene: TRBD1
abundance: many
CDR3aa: CASSFGTGGGIGNQPQHF
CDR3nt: TGTGCCAGCAGCTTCGGGACAGGGGGCGGAATTGGCAATCAGCCCCAGCATTTT

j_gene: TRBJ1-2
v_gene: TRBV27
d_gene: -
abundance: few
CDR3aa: CASRPAGLKPGGYGYTF
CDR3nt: TGTGCCAGCCGTCCTGCCGGCTTGAAGCCTGGAGGCTATGGCTACACCTTC